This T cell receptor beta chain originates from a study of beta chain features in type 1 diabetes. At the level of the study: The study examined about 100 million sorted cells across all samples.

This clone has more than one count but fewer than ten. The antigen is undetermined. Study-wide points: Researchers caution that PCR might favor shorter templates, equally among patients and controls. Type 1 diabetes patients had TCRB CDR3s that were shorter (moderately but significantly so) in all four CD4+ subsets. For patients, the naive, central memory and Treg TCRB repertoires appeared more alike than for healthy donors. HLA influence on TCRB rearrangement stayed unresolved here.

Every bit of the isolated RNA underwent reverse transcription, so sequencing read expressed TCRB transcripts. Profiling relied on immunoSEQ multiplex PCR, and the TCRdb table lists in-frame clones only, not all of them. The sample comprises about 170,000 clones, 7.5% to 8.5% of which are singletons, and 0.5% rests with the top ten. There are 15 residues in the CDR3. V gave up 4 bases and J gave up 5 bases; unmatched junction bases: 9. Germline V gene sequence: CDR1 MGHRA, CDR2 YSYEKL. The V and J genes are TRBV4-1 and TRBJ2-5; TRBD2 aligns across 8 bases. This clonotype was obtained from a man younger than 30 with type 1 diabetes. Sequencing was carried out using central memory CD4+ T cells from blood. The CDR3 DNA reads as TGCGCCAGCAGCCGTCGGGAGGGCCCGTGGGAGACCCAGTACTTC. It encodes CASSRREGPWETQYF.